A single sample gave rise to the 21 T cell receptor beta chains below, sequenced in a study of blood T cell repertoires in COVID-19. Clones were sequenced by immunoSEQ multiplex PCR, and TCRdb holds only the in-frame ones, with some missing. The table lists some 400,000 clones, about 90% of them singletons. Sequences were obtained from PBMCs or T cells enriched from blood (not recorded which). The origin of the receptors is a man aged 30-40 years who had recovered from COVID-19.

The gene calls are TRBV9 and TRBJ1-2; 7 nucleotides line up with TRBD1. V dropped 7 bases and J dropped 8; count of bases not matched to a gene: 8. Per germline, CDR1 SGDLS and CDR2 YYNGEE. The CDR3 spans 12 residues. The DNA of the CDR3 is TGTGCCAGCTCCTCCCTCAGGGGGGGCTACACCTTC. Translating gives CASSSLRGGYTF.

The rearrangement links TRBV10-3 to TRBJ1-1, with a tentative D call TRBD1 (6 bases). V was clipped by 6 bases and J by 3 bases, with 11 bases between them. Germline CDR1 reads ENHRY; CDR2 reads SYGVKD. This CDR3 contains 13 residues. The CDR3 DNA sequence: TGTGCCATCAGAGCGGGGGGCCACACTGAAGCTTTCTTT. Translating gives CAIRAGGHTEAFF.

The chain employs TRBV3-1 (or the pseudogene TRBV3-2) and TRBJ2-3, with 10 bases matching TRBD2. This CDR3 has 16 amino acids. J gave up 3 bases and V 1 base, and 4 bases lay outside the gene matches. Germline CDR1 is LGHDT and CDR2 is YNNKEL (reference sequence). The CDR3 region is CASSQASLAGTDTQYF. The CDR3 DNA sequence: TGTGCCAGCAGCCAAGCGTCACTAGCGGGGACAGATACGCAGTATTTT.

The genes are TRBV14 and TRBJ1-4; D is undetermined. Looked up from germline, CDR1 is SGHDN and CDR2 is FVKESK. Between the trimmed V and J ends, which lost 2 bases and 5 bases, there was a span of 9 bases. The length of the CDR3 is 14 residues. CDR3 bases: TGTGCCAGCAGCCAACGGACTTTCAATGAAAAACTGTTTTTT. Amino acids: CASSQRTFNEKLFF.

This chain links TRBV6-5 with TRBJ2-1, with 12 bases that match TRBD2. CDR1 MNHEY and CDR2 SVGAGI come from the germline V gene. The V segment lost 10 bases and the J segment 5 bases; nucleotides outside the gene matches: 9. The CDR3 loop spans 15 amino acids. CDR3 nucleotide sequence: TGTGCCACCGCCAGGACTAGCGGGACCAACAATGAGCAGTTCTTC. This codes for CATARTSGTNNEQFF.

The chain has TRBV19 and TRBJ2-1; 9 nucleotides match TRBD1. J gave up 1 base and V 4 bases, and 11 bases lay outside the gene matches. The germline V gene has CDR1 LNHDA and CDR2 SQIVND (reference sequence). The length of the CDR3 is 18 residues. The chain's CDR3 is CASSKGFLGTGSYNEQFF. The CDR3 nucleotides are TGTGCCAGTAGTAAGGGATTTTTAGGGACAGGGTCCTACAATGAGCAGTTCTTC.

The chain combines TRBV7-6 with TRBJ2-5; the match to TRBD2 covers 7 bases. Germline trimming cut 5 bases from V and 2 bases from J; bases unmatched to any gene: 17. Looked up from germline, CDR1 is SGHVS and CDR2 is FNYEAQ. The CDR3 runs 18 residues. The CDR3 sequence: CASSASGTHARRQETQYF. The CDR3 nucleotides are TGTGCCAGCAGCGCCAGCGGGACGCATGCCCGACGGCAAGAGACCCAGTACTTC.

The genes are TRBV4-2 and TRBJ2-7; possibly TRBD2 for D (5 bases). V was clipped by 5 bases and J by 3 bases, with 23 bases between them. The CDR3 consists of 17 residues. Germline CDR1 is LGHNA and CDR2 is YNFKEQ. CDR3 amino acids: CASSKGSAVGVSYEQYF. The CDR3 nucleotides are TGTGCCAGCAGCAAAGGTTCCGCTGTCGGGGTAAGCTACGAGCAGTACTTC.

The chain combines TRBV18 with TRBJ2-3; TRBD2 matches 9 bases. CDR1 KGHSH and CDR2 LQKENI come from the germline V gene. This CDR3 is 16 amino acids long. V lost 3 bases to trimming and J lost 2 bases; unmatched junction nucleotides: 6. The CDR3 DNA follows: TGTGCCAGCTCACCGGCGGGACTAGCACCCACAGATACGCAGTATTTT. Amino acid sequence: CASSPAGLAPTDTQYF.

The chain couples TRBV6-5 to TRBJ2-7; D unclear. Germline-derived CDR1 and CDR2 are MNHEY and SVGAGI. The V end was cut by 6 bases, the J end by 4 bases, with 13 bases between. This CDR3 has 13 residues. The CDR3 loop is CASSPVVGYEQYF. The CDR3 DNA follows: TGTGCCAGCAGCCCAGTGGTCGGGTACGAGCAGTACTTC.

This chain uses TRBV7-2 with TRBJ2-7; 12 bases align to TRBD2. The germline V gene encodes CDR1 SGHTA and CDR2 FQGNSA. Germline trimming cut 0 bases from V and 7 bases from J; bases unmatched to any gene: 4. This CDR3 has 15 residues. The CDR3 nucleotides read TGTGCCAGCAGCTTAGCGATGGGGACTAGCGGGGAGCAGTACTTC. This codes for CASSLAMGTSGEQYF. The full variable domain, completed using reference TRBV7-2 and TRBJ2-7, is GAGVSQSPSNKVTEKGKDVELRCDPISGHTALYWYRQSLGQGLEFLIYFQGNSAPDKSGLPSDRFSAERTGGSVSTLTIQRTQQEDSAVYLCASSLAMGTSGEQYFGPGTRLTVT.

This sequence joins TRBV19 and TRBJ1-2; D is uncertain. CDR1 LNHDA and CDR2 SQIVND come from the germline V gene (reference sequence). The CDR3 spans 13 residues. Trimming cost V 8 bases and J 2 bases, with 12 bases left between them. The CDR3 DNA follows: TGTGCCAGTTCTTCATGGGCCAACTATGGCTACACCTTC. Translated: CASSSWANYGYTF.

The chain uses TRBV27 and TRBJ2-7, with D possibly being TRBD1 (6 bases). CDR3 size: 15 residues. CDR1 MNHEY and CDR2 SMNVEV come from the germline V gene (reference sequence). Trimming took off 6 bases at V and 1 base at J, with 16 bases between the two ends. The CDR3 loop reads CASSRQAGESYEQYF. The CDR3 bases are TGTGCCAGCAGCCGACAGGCAGGAGAGTCCTACGAGCAGTACTTC.

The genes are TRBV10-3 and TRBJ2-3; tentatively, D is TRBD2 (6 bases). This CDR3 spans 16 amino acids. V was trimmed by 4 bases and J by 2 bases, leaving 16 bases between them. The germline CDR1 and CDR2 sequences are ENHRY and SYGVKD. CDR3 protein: CAISVGGALLTDTQYF. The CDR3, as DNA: TGTGCCATCAGTGTAGGAGGGGCCTTACTCACAGATACGCAGTATTTT.

DNA of the CDR3: TGTGCCTGGGGCGGTGAGTCCTACGAGCAGTACTTC. This encodes CAWGGESYEQYF. This chain links TRBV30 with TRBJ2-7; D unclear. The CDR3 loop spans 12 amino acids. Looked up from germline, CDR1 is GTSNPN and CDR2 is SVGIG (reference sequence). The V gene lost 5 bases and the J gene lost 1 base, with 9 bases spanning the gap.

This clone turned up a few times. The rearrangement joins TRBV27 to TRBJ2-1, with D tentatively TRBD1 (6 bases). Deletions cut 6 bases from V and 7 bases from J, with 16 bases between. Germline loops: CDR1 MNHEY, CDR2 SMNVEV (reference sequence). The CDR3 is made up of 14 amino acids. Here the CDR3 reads CASSRGAGENEQFF. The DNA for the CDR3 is TGTGCCAGCAGCCGCGGAGCAGGGGAGAATGAGCAGTTCTTC.

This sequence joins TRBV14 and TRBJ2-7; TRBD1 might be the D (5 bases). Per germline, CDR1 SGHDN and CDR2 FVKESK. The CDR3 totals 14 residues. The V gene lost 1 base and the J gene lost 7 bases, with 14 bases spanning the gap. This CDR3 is CASSQASGFLEQYF. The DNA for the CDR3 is TGTGCCAGCAGCCAAGCCTCAGGGTTTCTAGAGCAGTACTTC.

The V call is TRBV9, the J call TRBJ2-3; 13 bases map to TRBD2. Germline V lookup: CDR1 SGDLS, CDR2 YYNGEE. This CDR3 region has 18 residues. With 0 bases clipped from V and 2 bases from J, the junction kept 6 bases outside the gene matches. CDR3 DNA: TGTGCCAGCAGCGTAGAGGCAACTAGCGGGGGGGCCACAGATACGCAGTATTTT. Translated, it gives CASSVEATSGGATDTQYF. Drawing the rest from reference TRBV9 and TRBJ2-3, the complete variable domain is DSGVTQTPKHLITATGQRVTLRCSPRSGDLSVYWYQQSLDQGLQFLIQYYNGEERAKGNILERFSAQQFPDLHSELNLSSLELGDSALYFCASSVEATSGGATDTQYFGPGTRLTVL.

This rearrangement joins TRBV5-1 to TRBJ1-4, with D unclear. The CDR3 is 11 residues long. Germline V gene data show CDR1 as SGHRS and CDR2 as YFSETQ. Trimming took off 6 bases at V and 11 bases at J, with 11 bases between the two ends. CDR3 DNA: TGCGCCAGCATGGCCTCGGGGAAACTGTTTTTT. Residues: CASMASGKLFF.

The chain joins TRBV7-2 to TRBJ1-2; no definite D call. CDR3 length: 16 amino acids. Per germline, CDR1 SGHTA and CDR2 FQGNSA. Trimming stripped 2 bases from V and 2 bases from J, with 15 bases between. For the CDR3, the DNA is TGTGCCAGCAGCTTATATAGAGGTGGAGAGAACTATGGCTACACCTTC. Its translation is CASSLYRGGENYGYTF.

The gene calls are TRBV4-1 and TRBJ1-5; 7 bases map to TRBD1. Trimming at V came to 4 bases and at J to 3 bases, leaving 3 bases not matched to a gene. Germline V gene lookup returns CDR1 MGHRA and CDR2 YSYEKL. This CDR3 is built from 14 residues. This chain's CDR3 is CASSRGQDNQPQHF. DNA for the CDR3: TGCGCCAGCAGCCGAGGACAGGACAATCAGCCCCAGCATTTT.